This T cell receptor (beta chain) was obtained from a study of cytomegalovirus exposure and HLA in healthy donors. This CDR3 has 16 residues. V shed 0 bases, J shed 5 bases, and the junction held 5 bases outside the gene matches. Germline loops: CDR1 MRHNA, CDR2 SNTAGT. The PCR had 60 Vbeta and 13 Jbeta primers. Profiled with immunoSEQ multiplex PCR; TCRdb holds only in-frame clones, not every one. The sample has some 99,000 clones, 81% seen once; the top ten hold roughly 2%. Sample: PBMCs. V is TRBV6-4 and J is TRBJ1-2, with TRBD1 matching over 11 bases. The receptor's source is a woman younger than 45 in good health and CMV-seronegative. CDR3 sequence: CASSDSTGQGAYGYTF. CDR3 coding DNA: TGTGCCAGCAGTGACTCGACAGGACAGGGGGCTTATGGCTACACCTTC.